This T cell receptor beta chain was documented in a study of shared clonotypes between healthy human individuals. Sorted-subset replicate PCRs used 200 to 250 ng DNA, approximately 33,000 T cell genomes. Data came from immunoSEQ multiplex PCR; TCRdb stores just in-frame clones and leaves some out. The sample holds about 530,000 clones; 90% to 97% are singletons and the top ten take 0.06%. V lost 1 base to trimming and J lost 4 bases, with 14 bases between them. Germline loops: CDR1 SGHVS, CDR2 FQNEAQ. The length of the CDR3 is 16 residues. The donors were all Caucasian adults (living in Nashville, Tennessee). Subsets obtained from CD4+ cells comprised CD45RA+ naive and CD45RA-negative memory cells. General study findings and limits: Around 5% of naive CD4 clonotypes were shared across a handful of donors.

Regarding this clone: The antigen is unknown.

The sequence was collected from a woman aged 25 to 39 in good health. Sequences were obtained from naive CD4+ T cells sorted from blood. Subset indicated: CD45RA+ positively selected. The chain joins TRBV7-8 to TRBJ1-3; D is undetermined. CDR3 amino acids: CASSLGPAAWGNTIYF. CDR3 DNA: TGTGCCAGCAGCTTAGGTCCGGCTGCCTGGGGAAACACCATATATTTT.